The 4 T cell receptor beta chains presented below share a single source sample, sequenced in a study of PD-1 blockade in classical Hodgkin lymphoma. Time point specified: cycle 4 day 1 (C4D1), after 5 to 7 weeks of nivolumab. Brentuximab vedotin exposure varied among the patients, all of whom had relapsed after autologous stem cell transplantation. Magnetic negative selection purified CD4+ T cells from thawed PBMCs. Profiled with immunoSEQ multiplex PCR; TCRdb holds only in-frame clones, not every one. The sample lists tens of thousands of clones; 65% to 90% were seen once. This specimen was CD4+ T cells from blood, taken before the fourth cycle of nivolumab. The source of these receptors is a human donor with classical Hodgkin lymphoma.

This clone was counted once. The chain couples TRBV7-2 to TRBJ2-7; D is possibly TRBD1 (5 bases). Germline V gives CDR1 SGHTA, CDR2 FQGNSA. V was cut by 5 bases and J by 6 bases, with 11 bases left in between. The length of the CDR3 is 12 residues. CDR3 loop: CASSRTLTEQYF. The CDR3 DNA follows: TGTGCCAGCAGCCGGACATTAACCGAGCAGTACTTC.

The V call is TRBV11-3, the J call TRBJ2-2, with unresolved D. The CDR3 spans 14 residues. Trimming left V 5 bases short and J 1 base short, with 8 bases between. The germline gives CDR1 SGHNT, CDR2 YENEEA. CDR3: CASSRSVNTGELFF. The CDR3 DNA reads TGTGCCAGCAGCCGATCCGTGAACACCGGGGAGCTGTTTTTT. The whole variable domain, filled in from reference TRBV11-3 and TRBJ2-2, reads EAGVVQSPRYKIIEKKQPVAFWCNPISGHNTLYWYLQNLGQGPELLIRYENEEAVDDSQLPKDRFSAERLKGVDSTLKIQPAELGDSAVYLCASSRSVNTGELFFGEGSRLTVL.

This chain connects TRBV2 to TRBJ2-2, with a possible D match to TRBD1 (7 bases). The germline CDR1 and CDR2 sequences are SNHLY and FYNNEI. The CDR3 loop spans 15 amino acids. Deletions cut 1 base from V and 5 bases from J, with 11 bases between. CDR3 in amino acids: CASSEVRGATGELFF. The CDR3 coding sequence is TGTGCCAGCAGTGAAGTCAGGGGGGCAACCGGGGAGCTGTTTTTT.

DNA for the CDR3: TGCGCCAGCAGCCAAGAGCTACAGGGAGCTGAAGCTTTCTTT. Translation: CASSQELQGAEAFF. This rearrangement joins TRBV4-3 to TRBJ1-1; D might be TRBD1 (6 bases). This CDR3 spans 14 amino acids. CDR1 and CDR2 from the germline V gene are LGHNA and YSLEER. The germline V and J ends were trimmed by 0 bases and 6 bases, with 11 bases remaining between them.